The 10 T cell receptor beta chains below were found in one sample sequenced in a study of a mutant IDH1 vaccine in newly diagnosed glioma (dated by TCRdb to the early 2020s). The receptor library was made with the immunoSEQ multiplex PCR assay. TCRdb limited this immuneACCESS table to in-frame rearrangements with V and J called. A share of clones is missing; checked studies link under half to unresolved V genes, and the rest is unexplained. This sample gives roughly 57,000 clones in total; around 89% of them show up just once. The top ten constitute 1.5% to 2.5% of the sample. The sample's time point label, in plain terms: week 11, during vaccination. Each vaccine dose was 300 ug of a 20-mer mutant IDH1 peptide in Montanide, given subcutaneously with topical imiquimod. Their target antigens are unknown. The specimen comprised PBMCs, sampled from a glioma patient whose treatment included an IDH1 peptide vaccine. These receptors all stem from a man aged 40-50 years with glioma.

This sequence joins TRBV7-8 and TRBJ2-3; D is tentatively TRBD1 or TRBD2 (6 bases each). From germline, CDR1 is SGHVS and CDR2 FQNEAQ. V was shortened by 1 base and J by 0 bases, with 11 bases between the two germline ends. The CDR3 length is 16 residues. CDR3 in amino acids: CASSLVSGASTDTQYF. Here the CDR3 DNA reads TGTGCCAGCAGCTTAGTATCGGGGGCGAGCACAGATACGCAGTATTTT.

The chain links TRBV4-1 to TRBJ1-5; D is unresolved. Germline values: CDR1 MGHRA, CDR2 YSYEKL. Between the trimmed V and J ends, which lost 6 bases and 6 bases, there was a span of 12 bases. The CDR3 is 13 residues long. In DNA form, the CDR3 reads TGCGCCAGCAGTCATCCCGGAGGTCAGCCCCAGCATTTT. Its translation: CASSHPGGQPQHF.

The chain has TRBV27 and TRBJ2-1, with TRBD1 matching 9 bases. This CDR3 region has 18 residues. CDR1 and CDR2 from the germline V gene are MNHEY and SMNVEV (reference sequence). V dropped 6 bases and J dropped 9; count of bases not matched to a gene: 21. CDR3: CASRPPRIRDRVGGEQFF. The CDR3 coding sequence is TGTGCCAGCAGGCCACCCCGAATCCGGGACAGGGTTGGCGGTGAGCAGTTCTTC.

The V gene is TRBV28, the J gene TRBJ1-4, with 8 bases lining up with TRBD1. The CDR3 has 15 residues. After removal of 7 bases from V and 7 bases from J, the junction contained 11 bases not matched to a gene. The germline V gene has CDR1 MDHEN and CDR2 SYDVKM. The CDR3 DNA follows: TGTGCCAGCACTTATCAGGGGGCCAGCGGTGAAAAACTGTTTTTT. It codes for CASTYQGASGEKLFF.

The J gene is TRBJ2-1, the V gene TRBV6-6, with D possibly being TRBD1 (5 bases). The V end was cut by 5 bases, the J end by 10 bases, with 9 bases between. The CDR3 loop spans 11 amino acids. CDR1 and CDR2 from the germline V gene are MNHNY and SVGAGI (reference sequence). The CDR3 spells CASSPRGEQFF. The CDR3 DNA sequence: TGTGCCAGCAGTCCTAGGGGAGAGCAGTTCTTC.

The gene calls are TRBV7-9 and TRBJ2-1; D call uncertain. The CDR3 spans 17 residues. In germline, CDR1 is SEHNR, CDR2 FQNEAQ (reference sequence). Trimming took off 4 bases at V and 0 bases at J, with 16 bases between the two ends. CDR3 amino acids: CASSSVATKGSYNEQFF. The CDR3 bases are TGTGCCAGCAGCTCGGTGGCGACAAAGGGCTCCTACAATGAGCAGTTCTTC.

This rearrangement joins TRBV15 to TRBJ2-3; D may be TRBD1 (5 bases). Deletions cut 1 base from V and 3 bases from J, with 14 bases between. This CDR3 comprises 16 residues. CDR1 and CDR2 from the germline V gene are LNHNV and YYDKDF (reference sequence). The CDR3: CATSRGSGQGTDTQYF. CDR3 nucleotides: TGTGCCACCAGCAGAGGGTCAGGACAAGGAACAGATACGCAGTATTTT.

V and J are TRBV30 and TRBJ1-1; no firm D call. CDR3 length: 12 amino acids. Per germline, CDR1 GTSNPN and CDR2 SVGIG (reference sequence). Trimming took 1 base from V and 2 from J, leaving 5 bases between them. CDR3 sequence reads: CAWSEFNTEAFF. CDR3 DNA: TGTGCCTGGAGTGAGTTTAACACTGAAGCTTTCTTT.

The chain is built from TRBV29-1 and TRBJ2-3, with 9 positions matching TRBD2. Per the germline V gene, CDR1 is SQVTM and CDR2 is ANQGSEA. V lost 7 bases, J lost 3 bases, and 8 bases stayed unmatched. The CDR3 extends over 14 amino acids. The CDR3 bases are TGCAGCGCCACGGGACTAGCTGGGACAGATACGCAGTATTTT. Translation: CSATGLAGTDTQYF.

The rearrangement joins TRBV28 to TRBJ1-5; the D gene is possibly TRBD1 (6 bases). V lost 6 bases, J lost 1 base, and 13 bases lay in between. The CDR3 sequence is 15 residues long. Germline V gene data show CDR1 as MDHEN and CDR2 as SYDVKM. Here the CDR3 DNA reads TGTGCCAGCAGCCTACAGGGTTTAAGCAATCAGCCCCAGCATTTT. It specifies CASSLQGLSNQPQHF.